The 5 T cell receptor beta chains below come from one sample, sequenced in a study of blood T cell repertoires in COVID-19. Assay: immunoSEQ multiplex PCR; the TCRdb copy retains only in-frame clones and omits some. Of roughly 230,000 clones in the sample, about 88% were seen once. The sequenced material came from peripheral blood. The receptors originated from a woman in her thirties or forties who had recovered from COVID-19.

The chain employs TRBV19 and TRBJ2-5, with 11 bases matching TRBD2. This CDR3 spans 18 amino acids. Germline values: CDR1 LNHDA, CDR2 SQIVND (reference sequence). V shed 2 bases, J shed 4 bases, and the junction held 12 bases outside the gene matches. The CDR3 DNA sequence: TGTGCCAGTAGTATATCTAGCGGGGGGATTCGAGGTCGAGAGACCCAGTACTTC. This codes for CASSISSGGIRGRETQYF. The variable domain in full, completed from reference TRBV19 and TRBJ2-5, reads DGGITQSPKYLFRKEGQNVTLSCEQNLNHDAMYWYRQDPGQGLRLIYYSQIVNDFQKGDIAEGYSVSREKKESFPLTVTSAQKNPTAFYLCASSISSGGIRGRETQYFGPGTRLLVL.

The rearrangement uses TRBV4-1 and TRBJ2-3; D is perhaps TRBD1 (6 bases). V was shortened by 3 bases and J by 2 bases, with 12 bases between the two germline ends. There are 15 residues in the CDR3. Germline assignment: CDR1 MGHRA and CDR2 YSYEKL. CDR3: CASSQSRGFTDTQYF. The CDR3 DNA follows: TGCGCCAGCAGCCAGTCGAGGGGGTTCACAGATACGCAGTATTTT.

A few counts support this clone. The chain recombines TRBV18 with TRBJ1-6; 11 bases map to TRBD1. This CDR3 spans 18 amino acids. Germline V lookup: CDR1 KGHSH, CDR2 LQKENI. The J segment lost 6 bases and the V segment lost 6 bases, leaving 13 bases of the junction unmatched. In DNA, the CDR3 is TGTGCCAGCTCCCCCTTTGCCTCGGGACAGGGGGTTAATTCACCCCTCCACTTT. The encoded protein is CASSPFASGQGVNSPLHF. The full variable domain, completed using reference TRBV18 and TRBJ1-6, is NAGVMQNPRHLVRRRGQEARLRCSPMKGHSHVYWYRQLPEEGLKFMVYLQKENIIDESGMPKERFSAEFPKEGPSILRIQQVVRGDSAAYFCASSPFASGQGVNSPLHFGNGTRLTVT.

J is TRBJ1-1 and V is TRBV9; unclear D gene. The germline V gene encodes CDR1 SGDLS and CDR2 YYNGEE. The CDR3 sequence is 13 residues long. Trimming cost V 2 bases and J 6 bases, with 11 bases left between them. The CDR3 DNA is TGTGCCAGCAGCGTCGGACTCGCGGCTGAAGCTTTCTTT. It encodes CASSVGLAAEAFF. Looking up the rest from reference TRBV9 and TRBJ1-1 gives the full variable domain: DSGVTQTPKHLITATGQRVTLRCSPRSGDLSVYWYQQSLDQGLQFLIQYYNGEERAKGNILERFSAQQFPDLHSELNLSSLELGDSALYFCASSVGLAAEAFFGQGTRLTVV.

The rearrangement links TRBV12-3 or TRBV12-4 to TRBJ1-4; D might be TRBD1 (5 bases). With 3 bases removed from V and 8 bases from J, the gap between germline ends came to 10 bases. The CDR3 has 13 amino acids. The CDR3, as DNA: TGTGCCAGCAGTTTCGGGGGTGGGGAAAAACTGTTTTTT. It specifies CASSFGGGEKLFF.